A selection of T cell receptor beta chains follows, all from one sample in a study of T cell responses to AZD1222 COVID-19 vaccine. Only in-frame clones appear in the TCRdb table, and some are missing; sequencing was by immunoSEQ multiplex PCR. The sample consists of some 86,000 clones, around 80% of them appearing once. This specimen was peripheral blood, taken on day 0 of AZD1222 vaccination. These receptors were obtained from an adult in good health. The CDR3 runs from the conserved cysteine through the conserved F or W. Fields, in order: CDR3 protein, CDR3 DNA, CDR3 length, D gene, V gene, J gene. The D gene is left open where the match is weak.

CDR3 protein: CASSLVDVGTQYF
CDR3 DNA: TGTGCCAGCAGCTTAGTAGATGTGGGGACGCAGTATTTT
CDR3 length: 13
D gene: .
V gene: TRBV7-2
J gene: TRBJ2-3

CDR3 protein: CASSQPGTLQFF
CDR3 DNA: TGTGCCAGCAGCCAACCCGGGACACTGCAGTTCTTC
CDR3 length: 12
D gene: .
V gene: TRBV3-1/TRBV3-2
J gene: TRBJ2-1

CDR3 protein: CASSFVLAGTDTQYF
CDR3 DNA: TGTGCCAGCAGCTTCGTACTAGCGGGCACAGATACGCAGTATTTT
CDR3 length: 15
D gene: TRBD2
V gene: TRBV7-9
J gene: TRBJ2-3

CDR3 protein: CASSFGTNTGELFF
CDR3 DNA: TGCGCCAGCAGCTTTGGCACGAACACCGGGGAGCTGTTTTTT
CDR3 length: 14
D gene: .
V gene: TRBV5-1
J gene: TRBJ2-2

CDR3 protein: CAWSARGSPLRAFF
CDR3 DNA: TGTGCCTGGAGTGCCAGGGGGTCCCCTCTGAGAGCTTTCTTT
CDR3 length: 14
D gene: TRBD1
V gene: TRBV30
J gene: TRBJ1-1

CDR3 protein: CASSPYQTGTGNEQFF
CDR3 DNA: TGTGCCAGCTCACCGTACCAGACCGGGACAGGGAATGAGCAGTTCTTC
CDR3 length: 16
D gene: TRBD1
V gene: TRBV18
J gene: TRBJ2-1

CDR3 protein: CASSLSDSLYGYTF
CDR3 DNA: TGCGCCAGCAGCTTGAGCGACAGTCTCTACGGCTACACCTTC
CDR3 length: 14
D gene: .
V gene: TRBV5-1
J gene: TRBJ1-2

CDR3 protein: CASSRVQGAVPYEQYF
CDR3 DNA: TGTGCCAGCAGCCGAGTACAGGGGGCGGTCCCCTACGAGCAGTACTTC
CDR3 length: 16
D gene: TRBD1
V gene: TRBV7-8
J gene: TRBJ2-7

CDR3 protein: CASSLRGAGRTQYF
CDR3 DNA: TGTGCCAGCAGTCTCCGGGGGGCGGGGAGAACCCAGTACTTC
CDR3 length: 14
D gene: .
V gene: TRBV28
J gene: TRBJ2-5

CDR3 protein: CASSLSTLAGAVHEQFF
CDR3 DNA: TGCGCCAGCAGCCTCAGCACACTAGCGGGAGCCGTACATGAGCAGTTCTTC
CDR3 length: 17
D gene: TRBD2
V gene: TRBV4-3
J gene: TRBJ2-1

CDR3 protein: CASSQGQGNTSPLHF
CDR3 DNA: TGTGCCAGCAGCCAAGGACAGGGAAATACTTCACCCCTCCACTTT
CDR3 length: 15
D gene: TRBD1
V gene: TRBV3-1/TRBV3-2
J gene: TRBJ1-6

CDR3 protein: CASSGRTGGLVSYNEQFF
CDR3 DNA: TGTGCCAGCAGCGGACGGACAGGGGGTTTGGTATCCTACAATGAGCAGTTCTTC
CDR3 length: 18
D gene: TRBD1
V gene: TRBV9
J gene: TRBJ2-1

CDR3 protein: CASSDLAGAGTDTQYF
CDR3 DNA: TGTGCCAGCAGTGACCTAGCGGGCGCTGGCACAGATACGCAGTATTTT
CDR3 length: 16
D gene: TRBD2
V gene: TRBV27
J gene: TRBJ2-3

CDR3 protein: CASSPLGPKDEKLFF
CDR3 DNA: TGTGCCAGCAGTCCGCTCGGGCCGAAGGATGAAAAACTGTTTTTT
CDR3 length: 15
D gene: .
V gene: TRBV28
J gene: TRBJ1-4

CDR3 protein: CARRTPGQGQNQPQHF
CDR3 DNA: TGTGCCAGAAGAACGCCGGGACAGGGCCAGAATCAGCCCCAGCATTTT
CDR3 length: 16
D gene: TRBD1
V gene: TRBV5-3
J gene: TRBJ1-5

CDR3 protein: CAISESGTGASQGWQFF
CDR3 DNA: TGTGCCATCAGTGAGAGTGGGACAGGGGCCTCCCAAGGGTGGCAGTTCTTC
CDR3 length: 17
D gene: TRBD1
V gene: TRBV10-3
J gene: TRBJ2-1

CDR3 protein: CSASRGRAEAFF
CDR3 DNA: TGCAGCGCCAGCAGGGGGCGGGCTGAAGCTTTCTTT
CDR3 length: 12
D gene: TRBD1
V gene: TRBV29-1
J gene: TRBJ1-1